Below, 15 T cell receptor beta chains from the same sample are listed, as sequenced in a study of cytomegalovirus exposure and HLA in healthy donors. The PCR employed 60 Vbeta primers together with 13 Jbeta primers. The table came from immunoSEQ multiplex PCR; TCRdb's copy has only in-frame clones and leaves some out. The sample holds tens of thousands of clones, about three quarters seen once. The sample consisted of PBMCs. The receptors shown here come from a woman aged 40 to 50 in good health and CMV-seropositive.

The rearrangement joins TRBV7-9 to TRBJ2-3; D not resolved. The CDR3 consists of 12 residues. Between the trimmed V and J ends, which lost 4 bases and 6 bases, there was a span of 8 bases. The germline gives CDR1 SEHNR, CDR2 FQNEAQ (reference sequence). The CDR3 spells CASSYEEDTQYF. The CDR3 DNA reads as TGTGCCAGCAGCTACGAGGAGGATACGCAGTATTTT.

The rearrangement uses TRBV2 and TRBJ2-2; perhaps TRBD1 as D (6 bases). CDR1 and CDR2 from the germline V gene are SNHLY and FYNNEI. V lost 5 bases to trimming and J lost 4 bases, with 11 bases between them. This CDR3 contains 14 residues. CDR3 DNA: TGTGCCAGCAGTCTCGACAGGTCCACCGGGGAGCTGTTTTTT. It specifies CASSLDRSTGELFF.

This clone was found a few times. V is TRBV7-2 and J is TRBJ1-1, with D tentatively TRBD1 (6 bases). V was trimmed by 5 bases and J by 5 bases, leaving 21 bases between them. The length of the CDR3 is 16 residues. Germline V CDR1 and CDR2: SGHTA, FQGNSA. The CDR3 coding sequence is TGTGCCAGCAGCCTAATGTCCTCTGGGGGCTGGACTGAAGCTTTCTTT. Its translation is CASSLMSSGGWTEAFF.

This clone was counted only a few times. The chain joins TRBV29-1 to TRBJ1-4; D gene unclear. This CDR3 has 10 amino acids. Trimming took off 5 bases at V and 7 bases at J, with 5 bases between the two ends. Germline CDR1 is SQVTM and CDR2 is ANQGSEA. The CDR3 is CSVLREKLFF. The CDR3 bases are TGCAGCGTTCTTCGTGAAAAACTGTTTTTT. Based on the CDR3 plus reference TRBV29-1 and TRBJ1-4, the full variable domain is SAVISQKPSRDICQRGTSLTIQCQVDSQVTMMFWYRQQPGQSLTLIATANQGSEATYESGFVIDKFPISRPNLTFSTLTVSNMSPEDSSIYLCSVLREKLFFGSGTQLSVL.

This clone was seen ten or more times. The V call is TRBV7-3, the J call TRBJ2-1, with a possible D match to TRBD1 (7 bases). Trimming left V 3 bases short and J 8 bases short, with 17 bases between. This CDR3 comprises 15 residues. CDR1 is SGHTA and CDR2 is FQGTGA in the germline V gene. Here the CDR3 reads CASSLRQGLGDEQFF. The CDR3 DNA sequence: TGTGCCAGCAGCTTGCGACAGGGACTGGGGGATGAGCAGTTCTTC.

This CDR3 is CASSWGLPGTYEQYF. The CDR3 nucleotides read TGCGCCAGCAGCTGGGGACTGCCCGGTACCTACGAGCAGTACTTC. The chain recombines TRBV5-1 with TRBJ2-7, with D possibly being TRBD2 (6 bases). CDR3 size: 15 residues. Germline loops: CDR1 SGHRS, CDR2 YFSETQ. The V and J ends lost 3 bases and 2 bases respectively, with 15 bases between them. Drawing the rest from reference TRBV5-1 and TRBJ2-7, the complete variable domain is KAGVTQTPRYLIKTRGQQVTLSCSPISGHRSVSWYQQTPGQGLQFLFEYFSETQRNKGNFPGRFSGRQFSNSRSEMNVSTLELGDSALYLCASSWGLPGTYEQYFGPGTRLTVT.

This clone occurred a few times. The chain employs TRBV27 and TRBJ2-7; TRBD1 matches 7 bases. V lost 5 bases and J lost 3; bases outside the gene matches: 10. Germline CDR1 is MNHEY and CDR2 is SMNVEV (reference sequence). This CDR3 spans 15 amino acids. The CDR3 sequence: CASSTQGAGGYEQYF. In DNA, the CDR3 is TGTGCCAGCAGTACCCAAGGCGCAGGGGGCTACGAGCAGTACTTC.

CDR3 DNA sequence: TGTGCCAGCAGTGAACCTCCCCCCAAAAACATTCAGTACTTC. Protein sequence: CASSEPPPKNIQYF. V and J are TRBV25-1 and TRBJ2-4; D unclear. This CDR3 has 14 amino acids. Trimming shortened V by 2 bases and J by 2 bases, and 7 bases separated the two germline ends. The germline CDR1 and CDR2 sequences are MGHDK and SYGVNS.

The V call is TRBV18, the J call TRBJ1-1; D is perhaps TRBD1 (6 bases). Germline CDR1 is KGHSH and CDR2 is LQKENI. With 5 bases removed from V and 8 bases from J, the gap between germline ends came to 18 bases. The CDR3 sequence is 14 residues long. This chain's CDR3 is CASSRGLMVEEAFF. CDR3 DNA: TGTGCCAGCTCAAGGGGGTTGATGGTGGAGGAAGCTTTCTTT.

The chain joins TRBV5-1 to TRBJ1-2; a possible D gene is TRBD1 (6 bases). Germline V lookup: CDR1 SGHRS, CDR2 YFSETQ. Trimming took off 5 bases at V and 6 bases at J, with 14 bases between the two ends. CDR3 length equals 13 residues. The chain's CDR3 is CASSYGGANGYTF. CDR3 nucleotide sequence: TGCGCCAGCAGTTACGGGGGGGCGAATGGCTACACCTTC. Using reference TRBV5-1 and TRBJ1-2 for the parts outside the CDR3, the full variable domain is KAGVTQTPRYLIKTRGQQVTLSCSPISGHRSVSWYQQTPGQGLQFLFEYFSETQRNKGNFPGRFSGRQFSNSRSEMNVSTLELGDSALYLCASSYGGANGYTFGSGTRLTVV.

This rearrangement joins TRBV4-2 to TRBJ2-2, with D possibly TRBD1 on 5 matching bases. The CDR3 covers 16 residues. Per germline, CDR1 LGHNA and CDR2 YNFKEQ. Trimming took 0 bases from V and 4 from J, leaving 12 bases between them. The CDR3 protein is CASSQDTGGRTGELFF. CDR3 bases: TGTGCCAGCAGCCAAGATACAGGTGGGCGCACCGGGGAGCTGTTTTTT.

V and J are TRBV23-1 and TRBJ1-5; maybe TRBD1 (5 bases). TRBV23-1 is an ORF; its function is uncertain. Trimming cost V 3 bases and J 4 bases, with 13 bases left between them. The CDR3 totals 15 residues. The DNA for the CDR3 is TGCGCCAGCAGTCATGACCCAGGGCGGAATCAGCCCCAGCATTTT. Its translation: CASSHDPGRNQPQHF.

The chain has TRBV27 and TRBJ1-1; D might be TRBD1 (6 bases). The length of the CDR3 is 17 residues. Germline-derived CDR1 and CDR2 are MNHEY and SMNVEV (reference sequence). V was cut by 3 bases and J by 0 bases, with 17 bases left in between. The CDR3 region is CASSFLDRHKVNTEAFF. DNA of the CDR3: TGTGCCAGCAGTTTCCTCGACAGGCACAAAGTGAACACTGAAGCTTTCTTT.

The genes are TRBV29-1 and TRBJ2-3; tentative D call: TRBD2 (5 bases). The V and J ends lost 6 bases and 2 bases respectively, with 18 bases between them. Germline CDR1 reads SQVTM; CDR2 reads ANQGSEA. The CDR3 consists of 15 residues. The CDR3 nucleotides read TGCAGCGTCGATGGTTTGGCAGGACTCACAGATACGCAGTATTTT. Residues: CSVDGLAGLTDTQYF.

This clone was picked up one time. The chain employs TRBV28 and TRBJ2-7, with D maybe TRBD2 (6 bases). CDR1 is MDHEN, CDR2 SYDVKM, per germline. Trimming took off 2 bases at V and 7 bases at J, with 9 bases between the two ends. This CDR3 is built from 12 residues. DNA for the CDR3: TGTGCCAGCAGTTTAATGGGGGGAGAGCAGTACTTC. It translates to CASSLMGGEQYF.